This TCR beta chain was sequenced in a study of type 1 and type 2 diabetes patients. Study-level information: A total of 18,976,912 paired-end reads came from the whole study. Study-level points and caveats: Type 2 diabetes patients had few highly-expanded CD4+ clones, median one.

A note on this clonotype: Its target is not known.

Amplification started from genomic DNA. A primer set of 30 forward and 13 reverse primers amplified the CDR3. TCRdb called the multiplex PCR reads again in MiXCR, with one record for every CDR3 protein. The data show more than 250,000 distinct CDR3 sequences, more than 45% seen once. The CDR3 has 15 residues. CDR1 is DFQATT and CDR2 is SNEGSKA in the germline V gene (reference sequence). The V and J ends lost 3 bases and 6 bases, in that order; junction bases with no gene match: 6. Each diabetic donor fulfilled classification criteria for either type 1 or type 2. The clonotype comes from a man aged 18 to 30 with type 2 diabetes. The sequenced sample was peripheral blood mononuclear cells (PBMCs). This chain connects TRBV20-1 to TRBJ2-1, with 12 nucleotides matching TRBD2. The CDR3 loop reads CSASRTSGRLNEQFF. The CDR3 DNA reads TGCAGTGCTAGTCGTACTAGCGGGAGGCTCAATGAGCAGTTCTTC.